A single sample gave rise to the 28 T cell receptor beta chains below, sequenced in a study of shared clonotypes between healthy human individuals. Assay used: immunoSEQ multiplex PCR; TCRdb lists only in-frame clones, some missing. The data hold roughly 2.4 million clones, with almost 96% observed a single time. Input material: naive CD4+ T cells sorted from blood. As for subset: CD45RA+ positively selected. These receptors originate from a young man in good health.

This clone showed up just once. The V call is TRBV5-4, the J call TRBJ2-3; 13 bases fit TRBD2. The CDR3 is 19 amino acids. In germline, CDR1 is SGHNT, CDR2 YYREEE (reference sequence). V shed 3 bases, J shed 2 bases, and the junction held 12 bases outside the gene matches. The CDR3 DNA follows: TGTGCCAGCAGCTCCGGACTAGCGGGGGCCTCCCCGGACACAGATACGCAGTATTTT. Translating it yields CASSSGLAGASPDTDTQYF.

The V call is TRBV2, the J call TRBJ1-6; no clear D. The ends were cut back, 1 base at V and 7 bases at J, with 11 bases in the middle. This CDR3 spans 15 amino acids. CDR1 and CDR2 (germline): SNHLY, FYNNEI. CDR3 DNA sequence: TGTGCCAGCAGTGAAGGTCCGGGTTTGAATTCACCCCTCCACTTT. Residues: CASSEGPGLNSPLHF.

The CDR3 loop reads CASTLGVIDYGYTF. The CDR3 DNA sequence: TGCGCCAGCACCCTGGGGGTAATAGACTATGGCTACACCTTC. The chain couples TRBV5-1 to TRBJ1-2; perhaps TRBD1 as D (5 bases). The length of the CDR3 is 14 residues. V was cut by 6 bases and J by 3 bases, with 15 bases left in between. CDR1 is SGHRS and CDR2 is YFSETQ in the germline V gene. Full variable domain (rest looked up from reference TRBV5-1 and TRBJ1-2): KAGVTQTPRYLIKTRGQQVTLSCSPISGHRSVSWYQQTPGQGLQFLFEYFSETQRNKGNFPGRFSGRQFSNSRSEMNVSTLELGDSALYLCASTLGVIDYGYTFGSGTRLTVV.

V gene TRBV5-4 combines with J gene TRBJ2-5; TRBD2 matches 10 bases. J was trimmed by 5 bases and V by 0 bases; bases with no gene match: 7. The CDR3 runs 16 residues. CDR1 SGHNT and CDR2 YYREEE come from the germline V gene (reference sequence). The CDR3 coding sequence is TGTGCCAGCAGCTTGGCCAGGCTAGCGGGAGTGGAGACCCAGTACTTC. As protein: CASSLARLAGVETQYF.

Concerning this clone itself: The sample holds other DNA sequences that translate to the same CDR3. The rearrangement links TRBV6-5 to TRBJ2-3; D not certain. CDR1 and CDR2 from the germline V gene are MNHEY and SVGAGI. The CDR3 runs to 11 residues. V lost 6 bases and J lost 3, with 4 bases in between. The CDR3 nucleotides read TGTGCCAGCAGAATAACAGATACGCAGTATTTT. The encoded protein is CASRITDTQYF.

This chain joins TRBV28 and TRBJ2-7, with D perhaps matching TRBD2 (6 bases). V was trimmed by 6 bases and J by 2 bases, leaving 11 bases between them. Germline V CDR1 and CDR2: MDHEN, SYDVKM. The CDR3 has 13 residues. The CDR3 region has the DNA TGTGCCAGCAGGCTAGCGAGCCCCTACGAGCAGTACTTC. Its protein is CASRLASPYEQYF.

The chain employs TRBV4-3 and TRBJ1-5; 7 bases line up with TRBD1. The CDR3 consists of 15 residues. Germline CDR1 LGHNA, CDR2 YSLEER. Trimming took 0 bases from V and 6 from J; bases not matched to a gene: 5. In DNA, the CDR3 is TGCGCCAGCAGCCAAGAAGCAGGGGGTAGTCAGCCCCAGCATTTT. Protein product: CASSQEAGGSQPQHF.

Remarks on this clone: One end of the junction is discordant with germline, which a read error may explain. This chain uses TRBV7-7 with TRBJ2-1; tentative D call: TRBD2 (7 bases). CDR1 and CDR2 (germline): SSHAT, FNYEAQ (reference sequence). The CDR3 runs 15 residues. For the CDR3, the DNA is TGTGCTAGCAGCTTAGGAGGGGGGGCCAGAGGTGAGCAGTTCTTC. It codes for CASSLGGGARGEQFF. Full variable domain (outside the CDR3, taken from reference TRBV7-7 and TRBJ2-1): GAGVSQSPRYKVTKRGQDVTLRCDPISSHATLYWYQQALGQGPEFLTYFNYEAQPDKSGLPSDRFSAERPEGSISTLTIQRTEQRDSAMYRCASSLGGGARGEQFFGPGTRLTVL.

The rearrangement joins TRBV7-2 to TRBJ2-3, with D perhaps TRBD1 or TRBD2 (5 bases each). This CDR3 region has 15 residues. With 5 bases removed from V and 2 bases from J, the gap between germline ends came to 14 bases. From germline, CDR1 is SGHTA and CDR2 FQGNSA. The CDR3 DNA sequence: TGTGCCAGCAGCCCTCAGGGAGCGTACACAGATACGCAGTATTTT. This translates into CASSPQGAYTDTQYF. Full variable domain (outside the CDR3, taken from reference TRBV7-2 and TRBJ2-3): GAGVSQSPSNKVTEKGKDVELRCDPISGHTALYWYRQSLGQGLEFLIYFQGNSAPDKSGLPSDRFSAERTGGSVSTLTIQRTQQEDSAVYLCASSPQGAYTDTQYFGPGTRLTVL.

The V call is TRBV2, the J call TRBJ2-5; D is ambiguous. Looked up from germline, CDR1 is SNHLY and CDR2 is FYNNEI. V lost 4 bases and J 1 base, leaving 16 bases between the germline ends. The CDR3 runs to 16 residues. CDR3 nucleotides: TGTGCCAGCAGTGCTTTTTCCTCAGGCCGCCAAGAGACCCAGTACTTC. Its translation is CASSAFSSGRQETQYF.

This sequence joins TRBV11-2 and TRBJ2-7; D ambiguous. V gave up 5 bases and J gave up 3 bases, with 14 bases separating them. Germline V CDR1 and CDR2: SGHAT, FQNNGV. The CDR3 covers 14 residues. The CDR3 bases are TGTGCCAGCAGCCTAACGACCCCTGGCTACGAGCAGTACTTC. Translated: CASSLTTPGYEQYF.

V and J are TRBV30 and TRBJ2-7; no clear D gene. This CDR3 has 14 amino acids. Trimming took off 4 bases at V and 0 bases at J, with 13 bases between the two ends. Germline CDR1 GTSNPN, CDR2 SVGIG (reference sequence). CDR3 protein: CAWTGRLSSYEQYF. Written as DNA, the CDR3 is TGTGCCTGGACAGGCAGGCTGAGCTCCTACGAGCAGTACTTC. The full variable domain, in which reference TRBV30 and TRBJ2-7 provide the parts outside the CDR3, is SQTIHQWPATLVQPVGSPLSLECTVEGTSNPNLYWYRQAAGRGLQLLFYSVGIGQISSEVPQNLSASRPQDRQFILSSKKLLLSDSGFYLCAWTGRLSSYEQYFGPGTRLTVT.

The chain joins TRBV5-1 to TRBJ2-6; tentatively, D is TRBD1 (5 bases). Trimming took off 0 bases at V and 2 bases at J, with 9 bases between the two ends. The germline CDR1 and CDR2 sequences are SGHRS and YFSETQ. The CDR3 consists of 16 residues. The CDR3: CASSLASGTGANVLTF. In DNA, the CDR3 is TGCGCCAGCAGCTTGGCTTCAGGGACTGGGGCCAACGTCCTGACTTTC.

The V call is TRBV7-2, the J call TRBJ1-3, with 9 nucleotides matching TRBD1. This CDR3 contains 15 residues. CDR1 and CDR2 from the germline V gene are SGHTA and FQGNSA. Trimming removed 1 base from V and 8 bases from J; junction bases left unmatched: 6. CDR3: CASSLGGTGSDTIYF. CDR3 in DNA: TGTGCCAGCAGCTTAGGTGGGACAGGGTCGGACACCATATATTTT.

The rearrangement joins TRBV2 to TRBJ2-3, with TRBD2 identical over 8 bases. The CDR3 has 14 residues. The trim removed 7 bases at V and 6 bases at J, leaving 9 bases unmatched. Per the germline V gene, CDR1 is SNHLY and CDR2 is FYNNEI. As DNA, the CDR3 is TGTGCCAGCAATGCCCGGGAGGGGCTGGATACGCAGTATTTT. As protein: CASNAREGLDTQYF.

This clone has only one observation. CDR3 coding DNA: TGCGCCAGCAGCCAAGCCAGTGGGGAAAAACTGTTTTTT. Its protein product is CASSQASGEKLFF. The chain recombines TRBV4-3 with TRBJ1-4; D is unresolved. The CDR3 is 13 amino acids. The V end was cut by 1 base, the J end by 8 bases, with 8 bases between. Germline CDR1 is LGHNA and CDR2 is YSLEER.

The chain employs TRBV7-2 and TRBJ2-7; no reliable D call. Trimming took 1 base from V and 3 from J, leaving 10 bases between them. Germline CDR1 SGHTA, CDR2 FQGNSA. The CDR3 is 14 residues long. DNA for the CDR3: TGTGCCAGCAGCTTAGTGGGCACTTACTACGAGCAGTACTTC. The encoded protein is CASSLVGTYYEQYF.

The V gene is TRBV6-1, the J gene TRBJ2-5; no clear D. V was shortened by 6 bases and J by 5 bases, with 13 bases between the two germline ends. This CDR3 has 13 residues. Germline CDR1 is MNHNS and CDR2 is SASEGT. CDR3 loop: CASSLNRRETQYF. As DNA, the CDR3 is TGTGCCAGCAGCCTGAATCGCAGGGAGACCCAGTACTTC.

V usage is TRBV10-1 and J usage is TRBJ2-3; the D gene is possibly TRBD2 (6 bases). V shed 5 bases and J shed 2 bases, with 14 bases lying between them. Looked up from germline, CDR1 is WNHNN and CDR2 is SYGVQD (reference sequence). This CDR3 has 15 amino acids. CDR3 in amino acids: CASSPGTLNTDTQYF. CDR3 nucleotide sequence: TGCGCCAGCAGTCCCGGGACTCTCAACACAGATACGCAGTATTTT.

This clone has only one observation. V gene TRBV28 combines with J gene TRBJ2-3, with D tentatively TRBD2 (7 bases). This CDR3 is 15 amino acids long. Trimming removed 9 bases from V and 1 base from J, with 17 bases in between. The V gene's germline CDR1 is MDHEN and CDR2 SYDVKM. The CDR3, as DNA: TGTGCCAGTAGAAAGGGGGGGGCAGGCACAGATACGCAGTATTTT. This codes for CASRKGGAGTDTQYF. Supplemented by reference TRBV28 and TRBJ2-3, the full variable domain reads DVKVTQSSRYLVKRTGEKVFLECVQDMDHENMFWYRQDPGLGLRLIYFSYDVKMKEKGDIPEGYSVSREKKERFSLILESASTNQTSMYLCASRKGGAGTDTQYFGPGTRLTVL.

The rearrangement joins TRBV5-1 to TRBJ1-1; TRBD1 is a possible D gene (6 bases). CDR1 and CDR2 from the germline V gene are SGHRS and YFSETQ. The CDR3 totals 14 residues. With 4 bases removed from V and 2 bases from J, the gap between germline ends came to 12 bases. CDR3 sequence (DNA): TGCGCCAGCAGCCCGGAGGACAGAAACACTGAAGCTTTCTTT. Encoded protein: CASSPEDRNTEAFF.

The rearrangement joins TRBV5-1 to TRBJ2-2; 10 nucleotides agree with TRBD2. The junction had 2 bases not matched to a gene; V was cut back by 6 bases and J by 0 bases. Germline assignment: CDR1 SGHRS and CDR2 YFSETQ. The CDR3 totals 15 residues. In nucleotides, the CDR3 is TGCGCCAGCAAAGGACTAGCGGCGAACACCGGGGAGCTGTTTTTT. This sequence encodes CASKGLAANTGELFF.

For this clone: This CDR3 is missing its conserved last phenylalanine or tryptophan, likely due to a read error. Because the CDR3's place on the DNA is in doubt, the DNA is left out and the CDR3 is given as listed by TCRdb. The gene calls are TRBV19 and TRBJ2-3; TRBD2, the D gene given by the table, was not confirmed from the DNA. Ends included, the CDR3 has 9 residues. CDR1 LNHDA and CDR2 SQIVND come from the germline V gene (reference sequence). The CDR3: CASSRDYLN.

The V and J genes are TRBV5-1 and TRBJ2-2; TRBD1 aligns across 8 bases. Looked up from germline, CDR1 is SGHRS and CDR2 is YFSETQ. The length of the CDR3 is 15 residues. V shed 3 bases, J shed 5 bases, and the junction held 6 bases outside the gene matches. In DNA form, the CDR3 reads TGCGCCAGCAGCTCAGACAGGGGAAGGACCGGGGAGCTGTTTTTT. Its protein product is CASSSDRGRTGELFF.

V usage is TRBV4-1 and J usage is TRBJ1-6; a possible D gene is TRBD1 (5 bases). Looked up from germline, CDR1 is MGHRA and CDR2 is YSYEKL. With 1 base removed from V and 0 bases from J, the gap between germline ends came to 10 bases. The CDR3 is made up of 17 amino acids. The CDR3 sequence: CASSQAEGSSYNSPLHF. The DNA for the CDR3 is TGCGCCAGCAGCCAAGCGGAGGGGAGCTCCTATAATTCACCCCTCCACTTT.

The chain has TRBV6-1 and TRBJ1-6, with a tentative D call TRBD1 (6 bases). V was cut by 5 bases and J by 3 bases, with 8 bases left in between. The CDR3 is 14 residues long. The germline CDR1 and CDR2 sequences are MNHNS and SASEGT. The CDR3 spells CASSKQGYNSPLHF. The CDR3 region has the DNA TGTGCCAGCAGTAAACAGGGCTATAATTCACCCCTCCACTTT.

CDR3 nucleotides: TGTGCCAGCAGTGAATCGACAGGGGGATCTGAGCAGTTCTTC. It is translated as CASSESTGGSEQFF. The V gene is TRBV2, the J gene TRBJ2-1, with TRBD1 matching over 9 bases. CDR3 length: 14 amino acids. After removal of 2 bases from V and 9 bases from J, the junction contained 5 bases not matched to a gene. Germline values: CDR1 SNHLY, CDR2 FYNNEI.

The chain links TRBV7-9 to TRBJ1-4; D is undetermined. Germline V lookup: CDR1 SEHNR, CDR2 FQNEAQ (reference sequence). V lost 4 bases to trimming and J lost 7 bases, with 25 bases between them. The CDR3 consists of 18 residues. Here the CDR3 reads CASSYPERFGYNREKLFF. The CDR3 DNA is TGTGCCAGCAGCTATCCCGAGCGGTTCGGGTATAACCGTGAAAAACTGTTTTTT.